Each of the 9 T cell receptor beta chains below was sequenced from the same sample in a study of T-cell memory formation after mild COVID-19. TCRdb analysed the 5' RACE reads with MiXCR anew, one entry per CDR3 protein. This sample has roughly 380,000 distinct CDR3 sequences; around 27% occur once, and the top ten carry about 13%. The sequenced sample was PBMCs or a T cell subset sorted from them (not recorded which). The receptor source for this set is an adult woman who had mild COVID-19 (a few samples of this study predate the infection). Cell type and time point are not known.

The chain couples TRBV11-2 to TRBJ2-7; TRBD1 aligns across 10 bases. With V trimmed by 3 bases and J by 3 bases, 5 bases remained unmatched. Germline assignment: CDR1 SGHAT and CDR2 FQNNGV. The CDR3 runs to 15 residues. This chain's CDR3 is CASSLGQGFGYEQYF. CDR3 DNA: TGTGCCAGCAGCTTGGGACAGGGGTTTGGCTACGAGCAGTACTTC. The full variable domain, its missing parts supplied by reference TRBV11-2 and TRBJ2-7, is EAGVAQSPRYKIIEKRQSVAFWCNPISGHATLYWYQQILGQGPKLLIQFQNNGVVDDSQLPKDRFSAERLKGVDSTLKIQPAKLEDSAVYLCASSLGQGFGYEQYFGPGTRLTVT.

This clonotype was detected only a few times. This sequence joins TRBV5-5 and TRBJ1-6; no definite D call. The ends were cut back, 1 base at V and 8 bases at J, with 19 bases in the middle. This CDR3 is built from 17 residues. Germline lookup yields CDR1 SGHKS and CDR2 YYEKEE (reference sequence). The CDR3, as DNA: TGTGCCAGCAGCTTGTCTATAGTCGGGAGAATGGATTCACCCCTCCACTTT. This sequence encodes CASSLSIVGRMDSPLHF. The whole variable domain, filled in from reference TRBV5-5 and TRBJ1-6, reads DAGVTQSPTHLIKTRGQQVTLRCSPISGHKSVSWYQQVLGQGPQFIFQYYEKEERGRGNFPDRFSARQFPNYSSELNVNALLLGDSALYLCASSLSIVGRMDSPLHFGNGTRLTVT.

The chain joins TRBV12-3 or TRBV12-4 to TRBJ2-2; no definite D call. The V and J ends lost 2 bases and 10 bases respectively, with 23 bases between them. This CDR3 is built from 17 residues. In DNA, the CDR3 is TGTGCCAGCAGTTTACGTTTTTGGACCGGCTTGGGCGAGGAGCTGTTTTTT. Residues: CASSLRFWTGLGEELFF.

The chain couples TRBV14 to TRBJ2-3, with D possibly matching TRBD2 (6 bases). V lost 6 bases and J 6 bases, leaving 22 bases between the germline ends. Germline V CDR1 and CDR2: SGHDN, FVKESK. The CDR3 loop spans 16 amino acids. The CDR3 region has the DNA TGTGCCAGCAGTCCTCCGGGAGTCCCTCCTCGGGATACGCAGTATTTT. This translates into CASSPPGVPPRDTQYF. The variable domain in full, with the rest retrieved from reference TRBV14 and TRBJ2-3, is EAGVTQFPSHSVIEKGQTVTLRCDPISGHDNLYWYRRVMGKEIKFLLHFVKESKQDESGMPNNRFLAERTGGTYSTLKVQPAELEDSGVYFCASSPPGVPPRDTQYFGPGTRLTVL.

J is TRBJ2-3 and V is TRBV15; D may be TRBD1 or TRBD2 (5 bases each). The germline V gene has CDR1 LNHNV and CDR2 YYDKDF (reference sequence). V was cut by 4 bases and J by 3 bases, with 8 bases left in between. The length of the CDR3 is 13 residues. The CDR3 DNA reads TGTGCCACCAGCACCGGGGCGACAGATACGCAGTATTTT. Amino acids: CATSTGATDTQYF. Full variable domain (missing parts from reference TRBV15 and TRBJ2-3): DAMVIQNPRYQVTQFGKPVTLSCSQTLNHNVMYWYQQKSSQAPKLLFHYYDKDFNNEADTPDNFQSRRPNTSFCFLDIRSPGLGDTAMYLCATSTGATDTQYFGPGTRLTVL.

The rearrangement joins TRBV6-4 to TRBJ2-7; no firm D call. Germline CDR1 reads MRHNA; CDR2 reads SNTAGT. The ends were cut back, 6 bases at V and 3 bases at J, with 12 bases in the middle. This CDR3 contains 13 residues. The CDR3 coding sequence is TGTGCCAGCAGCACAGACGTAGGCTACGAGCAGTACTTC. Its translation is CASSTDVGYEQYF.

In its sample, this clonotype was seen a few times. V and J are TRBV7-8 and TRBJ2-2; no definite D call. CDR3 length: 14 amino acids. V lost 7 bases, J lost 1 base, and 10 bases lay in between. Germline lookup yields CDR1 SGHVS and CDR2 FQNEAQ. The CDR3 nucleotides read TGTGCCAGCACCGTCGCAGGGAACACCGGGGAGCTGTTTTTT. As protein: CASTVAGNTGELFF.

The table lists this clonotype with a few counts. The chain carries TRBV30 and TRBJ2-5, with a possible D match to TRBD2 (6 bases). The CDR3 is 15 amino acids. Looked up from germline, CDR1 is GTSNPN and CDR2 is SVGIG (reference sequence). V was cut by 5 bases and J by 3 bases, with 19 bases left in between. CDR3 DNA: TGTGCCTGGGGAACGGGACTCCCGGGTGAAGAGACCCAGTACTTC. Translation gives CAWGTGLPGEETQYF.

DNA of the CDR3: TGCAGCGTGAGACAGGGACACTACGAGCAGTACTTC. It encodes CSVRQGHYEQYF. The rearrangement uses TRBV29-1 and TRBJ2-7; 7 nucleotides align to TRBD1. The CDR3 covers 12 residues. Germline V gene sequence: CDR1 SQVTM, CDR2 ANQGSEA. V shed 6 bases and J 3 bases; nucleotides not matched to a gene: 5.